This entry lists 7 T cell receptor beta chains sequenced from one sample in a study of OX40 agonist ivuxolimab in advanced cancers. Sequenced by immunoSEQ multiplex PCR; TCRdb stores in-frame clones only, minus some. Of 60,000 to 100,000 clones in the sample, 92% were seen once. Material: CD4+ or CD8+ T cells sorted from blood, obtained in a trial of the OX40 agonist ivuxolimab. These receptors came from an adult with an advanced solid tumor such as melanoma, head and neck, liver or kidney cancer.

A single count supports this clone. This chain joins TRBV7-2 and TRBJ2-2; 8 bases line up with TRBD2. CDR1 SGHTA and CDR2 FQGNSA come from the germline V gene. The CDR3 is 17 residues long. After removal of 1 base from V and 5 bases from J, the junction contained 9 bases not matched to a gene. The DNA of the CDR3 is TGTGCCAGCAGCTTAGTCGGGACTAGGTTTGAGACCGGGGAGCTGTTTTTT. Residues: CASSLVGTRFETGELFF.

The chain joins TRBV5-6 to TRBJ2-7, with 9 bases identical to TRBD2. The germline gives CDR1 SGHDT, CDR2 YYEEEE. V lost 3 bases, J lost 12 bases, and 19 bases stayed unmatched. The CDR3 extends over 16 amino acids. The CDR3: CASSSLRSGRVNRPYF. The CDR3, as DNA: TGTGCCAGCAGCTCCCTGCGTAGCGGGAGAGTTAACCGACCGTACTTC.

This chain joins TRBV9 and TRBJ1-3; D gene uncertain. V shed 4 bases and J shed 2 bases, with 10 bases lying between them. Germline V lookup: CDR1 SGDLS, CDR2 YYNGEE. This CDR3 spans 14 amino acids. DNA of the CDR3: TGTGCCAGCAGCCTCCGGACGGCTGGAAACACCATATATTTT. As protein: CASSLRTAGNTIYF.

The chain recombines TRBV9 with TRBJ2-2; 7 positions match TRBD2. Germline V gene lookup returns CDR1 SGDLS and CDR2 YYNGEE. V lost 0 bases, J lost 6 bases, and 11 bases stayed unmatched. The CDR3 is made up of 17 amino acids. CDR3 coding DNA: TGTGCCAGCAGCGTAGCTCTTAGGCGGGAGCGTGCCGGGGAGCTGTTTTTT. Its protein is CASSVALRRERAGELFF.

This rearrangement joins TRBV7-3 to TRBJ2-5; D is ambiguous. Trimming stripped 5 bases from V and 5 bases from J, with 12 bases between. The CDR3 runs 13 residues. Germline loops: CDR1 SGHTA, CDR2 FQGTGA. The CDR3 reads CASSPSPEETQYF. CDR3 DNA: TGTGCCAGCAGCCCCTCCCCGGAGGAGACCCAGTACTTC.

V and J are TRBV27 and TRBJ2-5, with 9 bases aligning to TRBD2. The trim removed 3 bases at V and 5 bases at J, leaving 7 bases unmatched. This CDR3 is built from 15 residues. CDR1 and CDR2 from the germline V gene are MNHEY and SMNVEV (reference sequence). CDR3 in DNA: TGTGCCAGCAGTTTTTCTAGCGGGATAGGGGAGACCCAGTACTTC. Its translation is CASSFSSGIGETQYF.

The chain couples TRBV21-1 to TRBJ2-5. TRBV21-1 is flagged as a pseudogene. This CDR3 is 14 amino acids long. The CDR3 sequence: CASSKVGSRETQYF. The CDR3 nucleotides read TGTGCCAGCAGCAAAGTTGGGTCCCGGGAGACCCAGTACTTC.